Included here is one T cell receptor beta chain sequence, with context. Its antigen is still unknown. The data stem from a study of CD8+CD57+ T cells in acquired aplastic anemia. Whole-study findings and limits: Patients and controls shared twenty-nine CD8+ CDR3 sequences.

This CDR3 has 14 amino acids. CDR1 SEHNR and CDR2 FQNEAQ come from the germline V gene (reference sequence). Trimming pared 3 bases from V and 0 bases from J, leaving 7 bases between. The authors sequenced patients whose flow cytometry had shown CD8+CD57+ cell expansion. Genomic DNA served as template for TCR beta VDJ and CDR3 profiling. TCRdb called the reads again in MiXCR, with one record for every CDR3 protein. The table shows some 200,000 distinct CDR3 sequences, with approximately 48% occurring only once. The material sequenced was sorted CD4+, CD8+, or CD8+CD57+ T cells (not recorded which) from PBMCs. The sequence derives from a human donor with aplastic anemia. The gene calls are TRBV7-9 and TRBJ2-3; D may be TRBD1 (5 bases). CDR3 protein: CASSFRVSTDTQYF. DNA of the CDR3: TGTGCCAGCAGCTTCAGGGTTAGCACAGATACGCAGTATTTT.